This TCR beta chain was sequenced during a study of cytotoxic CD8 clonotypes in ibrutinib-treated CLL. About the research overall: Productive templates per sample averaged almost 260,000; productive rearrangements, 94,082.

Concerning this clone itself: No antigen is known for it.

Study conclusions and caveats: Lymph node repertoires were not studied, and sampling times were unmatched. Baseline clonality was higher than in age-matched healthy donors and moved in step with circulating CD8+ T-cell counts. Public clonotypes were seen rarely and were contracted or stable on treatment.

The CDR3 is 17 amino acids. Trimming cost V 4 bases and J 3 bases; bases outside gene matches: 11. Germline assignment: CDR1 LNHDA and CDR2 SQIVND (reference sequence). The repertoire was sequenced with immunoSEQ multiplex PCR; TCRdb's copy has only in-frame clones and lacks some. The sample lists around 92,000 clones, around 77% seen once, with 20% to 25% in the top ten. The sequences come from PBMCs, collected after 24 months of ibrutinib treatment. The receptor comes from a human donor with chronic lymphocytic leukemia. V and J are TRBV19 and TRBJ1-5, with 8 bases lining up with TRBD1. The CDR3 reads CASSTFGTGGINQPQHF. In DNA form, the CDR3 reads TGTGCCAGTAGTACCTTCGGGACAGGCGGGATCAATCAGCCCCAGCATTTT.